These T cell receptor beta chains were read from a single sample in a study of identical twins. TCRdb reanalysed the 5' RACE reads using MiXCR and keeps one entry per CDR3 protein. The top ten clones hold around 8.9% of a sample with under 300,000 distinct CDR3 sequences, roughly 13% of them seen once. Sequencing was carried out using memory (CD45RO+) T cells sorted from blood. The origin of the receptors is a woman aged 18-29 years in good health. CDR3s include the opening cysteine and the closing phenylalanine or tryptophan. D genes are given only for firm matches. Clone size appears in some rows only: once, few, many, or a class for an expanded clone.

TRBV15	-	few	TRBJ1-5	CATSRDYRGAADQPQHF	TGTGCCACCAGCAGAGATTATCGGGGAGCGGCTGATCAGCCCCAGCATTTT
TRBV18	-	-	TRBJ2-7	CATALGDYEQYF	TGTGCCACCGCTCTGGGGGACTACGAGCAGTACTTC
TRBV11-3	-	few	TRBJ1-6	CASSFSGPNNSPLHF	TGTGCCAGCAGCTTCTCCGGGCCGAATAATTCACCCCTCCACTTT
TRBV20-1	-	few	TRBJ2-3	CSAPLTGAPDTQYF	TGCAGTGCCCCCCTAACGGGAGCTCCCGATACGCAGTATTTT
TRBV3-1	TRBD1	-	TRBJ2-2	CASSQVGTGMLFF	TGTGCCAGCAGCCAAGTAGGGACAGGGATGCTGTTTTTT
TRBV20-1	TRBD2	-	TRBJ2-7	CSARLAASLYEQYF	TGCAGTGCTAGACTAGCGGCCTCACTCTACGAGCAGTACTTC
TRBV7-9	TRBD1	-	TRBJ2-2	CASSLALTGDRELFF	TGTGCCAGCAGCTTAGCCCTGACAGGGGATAGGGAGCTGTTTTTT
TRBV9	-	many	TRBJ2-5	CASSVFGSETQYF	TGTGCCAGCAGCGTGTTTGGCTCGGAGACCCAGTACTTC
TRBV12-3/TRBV12-4	TRBD2	many	TRBJ2-1	CASTLAGGLSNEQFF	TGTGCCAGCACCTTAGCGGGGGGGCTTTCCAATGAGCAGTTCTTC
TRBV3-1	-	few	TRBJ2-1	CASSQAPTGDNEQFF	TGTGCCAGCAGCCAAGCTCCCACGGGGGACAATGAGCAGTTCTTC
TRBV7-9	-	few	TRBJ1-1	CASTIHMNTEAFF	TGTGCCAGCACCATTCATATGAACACTGAAGCTTTCTTT
TRBV3-1	-	few	TRBJ2-3	CASSQASTTDTQYF	TGTGCCAGCAGCCAAGCAAGTACCACAGATACGCAGTATTTT
TRBV29-1	-	-	TRBJ1-2	CSVIQAGVHRDGYTF	TGCAGCGTTATTCAGGCGGGGGTTCACCGAGATGGCTACACCTTC
TRBV5-6	-	-	TRBJ2-7	CASSLVGTQSYEQYF	TGTGCCAGCAGCTTGGTCGGGACCCAGTCCTACGAGCAGTACTTC
TRBV3-1	TRBD1	few	TRBJ1-2	CASSPGQAESYTF	TGTGCCAGCAGCCCGGGACAGGCCGAAAGCTACACCTTC
TRBV27	-	few	TRBJ2-2	CASRGLKLLGELFF	TGTGCCAGCAGAGGACTAAAACTGCTCGGGGAGCTGTTTTTT
TRBV7-2	-	few	TRBJ1-2	CASSSGPFGYTF	TGTGCCAGCAGCTCGGGGCCCTTTGGCTACACCTTC
TRBV12-5	TRBD2	-	TRBJ2-5	CAIPLSGGIIYPNIETQYF	TGTGCTATTCCCCTCTCCGGGGGGATTATCTACCCCAATATAGAGACCCAGTACTTC
TRBV6-1	-	many	TRBJ2-5	CASSGAEQETQYF	TGTGCCAGCAGTGGAGCGGAACAAGAGACCCAGTACTTC
TRBV4-3	-	few	TRBJ2-2	CASSQDLAWGTGELFF	TGCGCCAGCAGCCAGGATCTAGCTTGGGGCACCGGGGAGCTGTTTTTT
TRBV7-9	TRBD2	-	TRBJ2-1	CASSPRGLAGAYNEQFF	TGTGCCAGCAGCCCAAGGGGGCTAGCGGGGGCCTACAATGAGCAGTTCTTC
TRBV2	TRBD2	-	TRBJ2-4	CASFASGKNIQYF	TGTGCCAGCTTTGCTAGCGGAAAAAACATTCAGTACTTC
TRBV5-1	-	many	TRBJ2-1	CASTPRGSSYNEQFF	TGCGCCAGCACCCCTCGGGGGAGCTCCTACAATGAGCAGTTCTTC
TRBV6-4	TRBD2	-	TRBJ2-1	CASEGLAGPGGSHNEQFF	TGTGCCAGCGAGGGACTAGCGGGGCCCGGGGGGAGTCACAATGAGCAGTTCTTC
TRBV5-1	-	few	TRBJ2-7	CASSLAEGGEQYF	TGCGCCAGCAGCTTGGCCGAAGGGGGCGAGCAGTACTTC
TRBV5-1	TRBD1	-	TRBJ2-3	CASSLAALGQGADTQYF	TGCGCCAGCAGCTTGGCCGCTCTAGGACAGGGGGCAGATACGCAGTATTTT
TRBV20-1	TRBD2	few	TRBJ2-5	CSAKELAEETQYF	TGCAGTGCCAAAGAACTAGCGGAAGAGACCCAGTACTTC
TRBV5-1	TRBD1	-	TRBJ2-5	CASKKAQGPKGETQYF	TGCGCCAGCAAAAAGGCACAGGGGCCTAAGGGTGAGACCCAGTACTTC
TRBV20-1	TRBD2	few	TRBJ2-1	CSARISSGRARREQFF	TGCAGTGCTAGAATTTCTAGCGGGAGGGCCAGGCGGGAGCAGTTCTTC
TRBV5-1	-	many	TRBJ1-4	CASSLEGGKLFF	TGCGCCAGCAGCTTGGAAGGGGGAAAACTGTTTTTT